Listed below are T cell receptor beta chains from one sample, sequenced in a study of T cell repertoires in cytomegalovirus infection. Their specific antigens are unknown. One entry per CDR3 protein results from TCRdb running MiXCR on the reads. The table has hundreds of thousands of distinct CDR3 sequences, 25% to 30% seen once. The sample here was cultured PBMCs, taken from culture after CMV antigen stimulation. These receptors were taken from a human donor in good health (CMV status not recorded). Some clones in this sample may be carry-over from other donors' samples. Both conserved end residues are part of each CDR3. The D gene is left open where the match is weak. Not every row has a clone size; where given, it reads once, few, many or a size class.

>.|.|TRBJ2-1|TRBV5-4|16
TGTGCCAGCAGCTTGGGGGGGGGGCCCACTGGAGATGAGCAGTTCTTC
CASSLGGGPTGDEQFF
>.|TRBD2|TRBJ2-1|TRBV4-1|16
TGCGCCAGCAGCCCTAGCGGGAGTCGGACCTACAATGAGCAGTTCTTC
CASSPSGSRTYNEQFF
>.|.|TRBJ2-1|TRBV4-1|16
TGCGCCAGCAGCCAAGTAAGCTTACCCCCCTACAATGAGCAGTTCTTC
CASSQVSLPPYNEQFF
>.|.|TRBJ2-1|TRBV12-5|11
TGTGCTAGTGGTTACGGGACAGAGCAGTTCTTC
CASGYGTEQFF
>many|.|TRBJ2-2|TRBV7-3|14
TGTGCCAGCCGACCCTCAGGAGACACCGGGGAGCTGTTTTTT
CASRPSGDTGELFF
>few|.|TRBJ1-1|TRBV7-8|13
TGTGCTTCCGCCACGGGGTTGAACACTGAAGCTTTCTTT
CASATGLNTEAFF
>.|.|TRBJ2-2|TRBV20-1|15
TGCAGTGCTAGAGATGGGGGGACAAACACCGGGGAGCTGTTTTTT
CSARDGGTNTGELFF
>.|.|TRBJ1-4|TRBV7-2|15
TGTGCCAGCAGCTTAGTGGGAACAACTAATGAAAAACTGTTTTTT
CASSLVGTTNEKLFF
>.|TRBD1|TRBJ2-7|TRBV24-1|16
TGTGCCACCAGTGATGCATCGGACAGGACCACCTACGAGCAGTACTTC
CATSDASDRTTYEQYF
>.|TRBD2|TRBJ2-1|TRBV7-3|17
TGTGCCAGCAGCTTATTACCTGGGAGGGATCCCTACAATGAGCAGTTCTTC
CASSLLPGRDPYNEQFF
>many|.|TRBJ2-5|TRBV11-2|17
TGTGCCAGCAGCTTATTCGTGCGAGACCGCAACCGGGAGACCCAGTACTTC
CASSLFVRDRNRETQYF
>.|TRBD2|TRBJ2-5|TRBV12-3/TRBV12-4|13
TGTGCCAGCCTAGCGGGCGCGCAAGAGACCCAGTACTTC
CASLAGAQETQYF
>many|TRBD1|TRBJ2-5|TRBV7-8|14
TGTGCCAGCAGCTCCAGGACAGGGGAAGAGACCCAGTACTTC
CASSSRTGEETQYF
>.|TRBD2|TRBJ2-3|TRBV6-6|16
TGTGCCAGCAGTTACACGGCTAGCGGGAGCGCAGATACGCAGTATTTT
CASSYTASGSADTQYF
>few|.|TRBJ2-7|TRBV6-6|13
TGTGCCAGCAGTTACCGTGGGGCAGGTGAGCAGTACTTC
CASSYRGAGEQYF
>many|.|TRBJ1-1|TRBV7-8|14
TGTGCCAGCAGCTTAGGAGGTATTGGGACTGAAGCTTTCTTT
CASSLGGIGTEAFF
>.|.|TRBJ2-5|TRBV29-1|14
TGCAGCGTTGAAGATCGGCTCTACCAAGAGACCCAGTACTTC
CSVEDRLYQETQYF
>.|.|TRBJ1-5|TRBV7-2|16
TGTGCCAGCAGCCCCGAGCGGGGGCTCTTGTTCGGTCCCCAGCATTTT
CASSPERGLLFGPQHF
>few|TRBD2|TRBJ2-2|TRBV7-2|15
TGTGCCAGCAGCTTAGCAGCGGGAGGGCCCGGGGAGCTGTTTTTT
CASSLAAGGPGELFF
>few|TRBD1|TRBJ2-1|TRBV12-3/TRBV12-4|14
TGTGCCAGCGGGCGACAGGGTGGCTACAATGAGCAGTTCTTC
CASGRQGGYNEQFF
>few|.|TRBJ1-1|TRBV5-6|14
TGTGCCAGCAGCTTGTCTCTGATGAACACTGAAGCTTTCTTT
CASSLSLMNTEAFF
>.|TRBD2|TRBJ2-1|TRBV12-3/TRBV12-4|16
TGTGCCAGCAGTCTCCGGACTAGCGGGGTATACAATGAGCAGTTCTTC
CASSLRTSGVYNEQFF
>few|.|TRBJ1-5|TRBV9|14
TGTGCCAGCAGCGTAGGGACAGCCCTTCAGCCCCAGCATTTT
CASSVGTALQPQHF
>.|.|TRBJ1-6|TRBV7-9|15
TGTGCCAGCAGCCAACTTACTTACGGGGGTTCACCCCTCCACTTT
CASSQLTYGGSPLHF
>.|TRBD2|TRBJ2-7|TRBV10-3|14
TGTGCCATCAGGGCGACTAGCGGGTCCTACGAGCAGTACTTC
CAIRATSGSYEQYF
>many|TRBD2|TRBJ2-1|TRBV7-9|15
TGTGCCAGCAGCTTGACCGGGACTAGCGGGAGAGTCAAGTTCTTC
CASSLTGTSGRVKFF
>many|.|TRBJ1-5|TRBV7-9|13
TGTGCCAGCAGCGCTAAACTCGGTCAGCCCCAGCATTTT
CASSAKLGQPQHF
>many|.|TRBJ1-1|TRBV28|14
TGTGCCAGCAGTTCCCCCGTCGCCAGTAGTGAAGCTTTCTTT
CASSSPVASSEAFF
>.|TRBD2|TRBJ2-3|TRBV11-2|16
TGTGCCAGCAGCTTAATTTTGCGGGAGGTGGGAGTTACGCAGTATTTT
CASSLILREVGVTQYF
>few|.|TRBJ1-1|TRBV12-5|12
TGTGCTAGTGGTTTACAAAACACTGAAGCTTTCTTT
CASGLQNTEAFF
>many|.|TRBJ1-5|TRBV7-8|15
TGTGCCAGCAGCCGAGCCGATTATAGCAATCAGCCCCAGCATTTT
CASSRADYSNQPQHF
>.|.|TRBJ2-2|TRBV18|15
TGTGCCAGCTCACCACCTAGGGCCTCCACCGGGGAGCTGTTTTTT
CASSPPRASTGELFF
>.|.|TRBJ2-3|TRBV4-2|16
TGTGCCAGCAGCCAAGATCGCCCTAGTTACACAGATACGCAGTATTTT
CASSQDRPSYTDTQYF
>few|.|TRBJ1-6|TRBV12-3/TRBV12-4|13
TGTGCCAGCAGCGATTGGATGAACTCACCCCTCCACTTT
CASSDWMNSPLHF
>.|.|TRBJ2-7|TRBV6-2/TRBV6-3|14
TGTGCCAGCAGACCCCGAGACAGTCCCTACGAGCAGTACTTC
CASRPRDSPYEQYF
>.|TRBD1|TRBJ2-7|TRBV7-6|14
TGTGCCAGCAGCTTAGGGACAGGGGGCAACGAGCAGTACTTC
CASSLGTGGNEQYF
>.|TRBD1|TRBJ1-6|TRBV4-1|16
TGCGCCAGCAGCCAAGATGGCGGGACAGATAATTCACCCCTCCACTTT
CASSQDGGTDNSPLHF
>once|TRBD1|TRBJ1-2|TRBV5-6|16
TGTGCCAGCAGCTTGGACAGGGGGCCAGTATCGTATGGCTACACCTTC
CASSLDRGPVSYGYTF
>.|.|TRBJ2-1|TRBV27|12
TGTGCCAGCAGACGGGGGGCCAATGAGCAGTTCTTC
CASRRGANEQFF
>.|TRBD2|TRBJ2-1|TRBV6-5|14
TGTGCCAGCAGACCGGGACTAGTGACCAATGAGCAGTTCTTC
CASRPGLVTNEQFF
>many|TRBD1|TRBJ1-1|TRBV28|16
TGTGCCAGCAGGACCCGACAGGGTAGACTGAACACTGAAGCTTTCTTT
CASRTRQGRLNTEAFF
>few|.|TRBJ1-2|TRBV7-2|10
TGTGCCAGCAGCCGGGGGGGCTACACCTTC
CASSRGGYTF
>few|.|TRBJ2-2|TRBV11-1|16
TGTGCCAGCAGCTTATCCAGGGCCCTTCGGACCGGGGAGCTGTTTTTT
CASSLSRALRTGELFF
>.|TRBD2|TRBJ2-7|TRBV19|14
TGTGCCAGTTCCAACGGCGGGGGGACCCACGAGCAGTACTTC
CASSNGGGTHEQYF
>.|.|TRBJ1-2|TRBV10-3|13
TGTGCCATCAGTCGGACAGAAAGCTATGGCTACACCTTC
CAISRTESYGYTF
>few|TRBD2|TRBJ2-5|TRBV11-2|17
TGTGCCAGCAGCTTAGCTTACGGCGGGAGTTTAGAAGAGACCCAGTACTTC
CASSLAYGGSLEETQYF
>few|TRBD2|TRBJ2-1|TRBV11-2|13
TGTGCCAGCAGCTCACCGGGACTAGGGGAGCAGTTCTTC
CASSSPGLGEQFF
>few|.|TRBJ2-7|TRBV7-8|17
TGTGCCAGCAGCTTACTCAGTTGGAAAGGGCGGCTGTACGAGCAGTACTTC
CASSLLSWKGRLYEQYF
>.|.|TRBJ1-4|TRBV25-1|16
TGTGCCAGCAGTGAATACCCTATGGGGGCTAATGAAAAACTGTTTTTT
CASSEYPMGANEKLFF
>.|.|TRBJ1-4|TRBV18|15
TGTGCCAGCTCACCAGTGGAGACAGTTAATGAAAAACTGTTTTTT
CASSPVETVNEKLFF
>few|.|TRBJ1-1|TRBV6-5|14
TGTGCCAGCAGTTCCAGGACAGAGACTGATGAAGCTTTCTTT
CASSSRTETDEAFF
>.|TRBD2|TRBJ2-1|TRBV5-1|16
TGCGCCAGCAGCTTACTCGGCGGGGGGGCAATAATTGAGCAGTTCTTC
CASSLLGGGAIIEQFF
>few|TRBD2|TRBJ2-3|TRBV20-1|13
TGCAGTGCCCCAGCGGGAGGCCGCGATACGCAGTATTTT
CSAPAGGRDTQYF
>.|.|TRBJ2-1|TRBV7-2|12
TGTGCCAGCAGCTTCCGTTACAATGAGCAGTTCTTC
CASSFRYNEQFF